The 5 T cell receptor beta chains given below trace back to one sample, sequenced in a study of beta chain features in type 1 diabetes. Expressed TCRB transcripts got sequenced, as all isolated RNA was reverse transcribed. The data were produced by immunoSEQ multiplex PCR, yet TCRdb's version contains in-frame clones alone and is incomplete. This table has about 320,000 clones, about 15% appearing once. Sequenced material: central memory CD4+ T cells from blood. All receptors come from a man in his thirties or forties in good health.

The rearrangement uses TRBV18 and TRBJ2-6, with 10 bases matching TRBD2. The V and J ends lost 3 bases and 5 bases, in that order; junction bases with no gene match: 13. CDR3 size: 19 residues. Germline V gene data show CDR1 as KGHSH and CDR2 as LQKENI. The CDR3 region has the DNA TGTGCCAGCTCACCGAGGGGGCTAGCGGGAGATTCAAGGGCCAACGTCCTGACTTTC. It is translated as CASSPRGLAGDSRANVLTF.

As regards this clone: A read error is likely, as this CDR3 ends without the conserved phenylalanine or tryptophan. The chain carries TRBV5-6 and TRBJ2-7; D is ambiguous. Per the germline V gene, CDR1 is SGHDT and CDR2 is YYEEEE. The germline V and J ends were trimmed by 5 bases and 2 bases, with 20 bases remaining between them. This CDR3 has 16 amino acids. CDR3 sequence reads: CASRLRDWASAYEQYG. In nucleotides, the CDR3 is TGTGCCAGCAGATTGCGAGACTGGGCGAGCGCCTACGAGCAGTACGGC.

A few counts support this clone. The chain combines TRBV25-1 with TRBJ1-1, with 9 nucleotides matching TRBD1. J lost 5 bases, V lost 6 bases, and 13 bases had no gene match. Germline loops: CDR1 MGHDK, CDR2 SYGVNS. The CDR3 runs 16 residues. CDR3 loop: CASRKGRDRAGTEAFF. CDR3 DNA sequence: TGTGCCAGCAGGAAAGGGAGGGACAGGGCGGGAACTGAAGCTTTCTTT.

This clone showed up just a few times. This chain uses TRBV19 with TRBJ1-2; 8 bases match TRBD1. Germline assignment: CDR1 LNHDA and CDR2 SQIVND (reference sequence). The V segment lost 3 bases and the J segment 4 bases; nucleotides outside the gene matches: 7. The CDR3 totals 15 residues. As DNA, the CDR3 is TGTGCCAGTAGTATCGGGCAGGGGGCTGGCTATGGCTACACCTTC. Residues: CASSIGQGAGYGYTF.

This clone was detected many times. The chain carries TRBV11-2 and TRBJ2-4; D is uncertain. V was trimmed by 1 base and J by 2 bases, leaving 6 bases between them. Germline CDR1 is SGHAT and CDR2 is FQNNGV. The CDR3 covers 14 residues. The CDR3 coding sequence is TGTGCCAGCAGCTTAGGGCAGACCAAAAACATTCAGTACTTC. It encodes CASSLGQTKNIQYF.